This T cell receptor (beta chain) derives from a study of blood T cells in healthy people across ages. This clonotype was observed at least ten times. The second PCR ran roughly 6 to 12 cycles with a sample-barcoded 5' primer and J-beta primers. TCRdb analysed the 5' RACE reads with MiXCR anew, one entry per CDR3 protein. The sample lists hundreds of thousands of distinct CDR3 sequences; about 30% were seen once. The specimen was blood. The receptor was isolated from an elderly woman in good health.

CDR3 sequence reads: CSARGVNTEAFF. CDR3 bases: TGCAGTGCTAGAGGAGTAAACACTGAAGCTTTCTTT. The chain links TRBV20-1 to TRBJ1-1, with D hard to call. V lost 1 base and J 2 bases, leaving 5 bases between the germline ends. Germline values: CDR1 DFQATT, CDR2 SNEGSKA (reference sequence). The CDR3 sequence is 12 residues long.